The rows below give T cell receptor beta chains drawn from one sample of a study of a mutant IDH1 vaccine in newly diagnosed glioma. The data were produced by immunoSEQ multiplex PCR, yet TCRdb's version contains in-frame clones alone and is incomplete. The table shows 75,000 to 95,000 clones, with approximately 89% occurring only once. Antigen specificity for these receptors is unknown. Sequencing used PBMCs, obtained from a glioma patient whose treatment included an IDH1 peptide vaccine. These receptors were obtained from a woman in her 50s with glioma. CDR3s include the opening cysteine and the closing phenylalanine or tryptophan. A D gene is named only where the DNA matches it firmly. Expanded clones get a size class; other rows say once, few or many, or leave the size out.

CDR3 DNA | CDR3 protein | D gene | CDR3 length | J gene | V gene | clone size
TGTGCCAGCAGTGAACTACAGCCCTACGAGCAGTACTTC | CASSELQPYEQYF | NA | 13 | TRBJ2-7 | TRBV6-5 | once
TGTGCCAGCAGTGAGTTAGGGCGGGGGACCTACAATGAGCAGTTCTTC | CASSELGRGTYNEQFF | TRBD2 | 16 | TRBJ2-1 | TRBV6-4 | NA
TGTGCCAGCAGCTGGACTGGGGGGGTCTATGGCTACACCTTC | CASSWTGGVYGYTF | NA | 14 | TRBJ1-2 | TRBV5-6 | NA
TGTGCCAGTAGTATAGATGGGGCTAGCGGGAGGTTAGAGACCCAGTACTTC | CASSIDGASGRLETQYF | TRBD2 | 17 | TRBJ2-5 | TRBV19 | once
TGCGCCAGCAGCTCGGGACGGACCTTCATGAACACTGAAGCTTTCTTT | CASSSGRTFMNTEAFF | NA | 16 | TRBJ1-1 | TRBV5-1 | few
TGTGCCAGCAGCGTAGCCCCCACACCAAGGGGTGGTACCGGGGAGCTGTTTTTT | CASSVAPTPRGGTGELFF | NA | 18 | TRBJ2-2 | TRBV9 | NA
TGCGCCAGCAGCCAAGCCATATTTAGCGGGAGAAGGGCCGGGGAGCTGCTTTTT | CASSQAIFSGRRAGELLF | TRBD2 | 18 | TRBJ2-2 | TRBV4-1 | NA
TGCGCCAGCAGCCTACAGGGGGGGATCTACGAGCAGTACTTC | CASSLQGGIYEQYF | NA | 14 | TRBJ2-7 | TRBV4-1 | once
TGTGCCAGCATCCAAGGGCGGACTGAAGCTTTCTTT | CASIQGRTEAFF | NA | 12 | TRBJ1-1 | TRBV6-5 | NA
TGCGCCAGCAGTCGGGCGTTGGAAGAGAGGGAGCAGTTCTTC | CASSRALEEREQFF | NA | 14 | TRBJ2-1 | TRBV5-1 | NA
TGTGCCAGCAGTTACAGACAGGGTTGGCAAGAGACCCAGTACTTC | CASSYRQGWQETQYF | TRBD1 | 15 | TRBJ2-5 | TRBV6-5 | NA
TGCGCCAGCAGCCCCGGGGACTATGGCTACACCTTC | CASSPGDYGYTF | NA | 12 | TRBJ1-2 | TRBV5-1 | NA
TGCGCCAGCAGCCATTTACTAGCGGGTGAGCAGTACTTC | CASSHLLAGEQYF | TRBD2 | 13 | TRBJ2-5 | TRBV4-1 | NA
TGTGCCAGCAGTGAAGCCCCGGGCCCCTCGGTGAGGCAGTTCTTC | CASSEAPGPSVRQFF | NA | 15 | TRBJ2-1 | TRBV2 | NA
TGTGCCAGCAGCTTTATAGGCAGGGGTGAGACCCAGTACTTC | CASSFIGRGETQYF | NA | 14 | TRBJ2-5 | TRBV5-6 | once
TGCAGCGTTGATCCAAGGGGGGATACCCGCAATGAGCAGTTCTTC | CSVDPRGDTRNEQFF | NA | 15 | TRBJ2-1 | TRBV29-1 | NA
TGTGCTAGTGGTTTGGTTTTCTACGAGCAGTACTTC | CASGLVFYEQYF | NA | 12 | TRBJ2-7 | TRBV12-5 | once
TGTGCCAGCAGCTTAGTAGCGGGAGTCTCCGAGCAGTACTTC | CASSLVAGVSEQYF | TRBD2 | 14 | TRBJ2-7 | TRBV7-9 | NA
TGTGCCAGCAGCCCACAGGGGAATGAGCAGTTCTTC | CASSPQGNEQFF | TRBD1 | 12 | TRBJ2-1 | TRBV9 | NA
TGTGCTAGTGGTTCGAATCCCGGGACAATCGGATCGGGCGGGGAGCTGTTTTTT | CASGSNPGTIGSGGELFF | NA | 18 | TRBJ2-2 | TRBV12-5 | NA
TGTGCCAGCAGTTACTCGACTAGCGGGGCTTACGAGCAGTACTTC | CASSYSTSGAYEQYF | TRBD2 | 15 | TRBJ2-7 | TRBV6-5 | NA
TGTGCCAGCAGCTTATCCGGCTACACCTTC | CASSLSGYTF | NA | 10 | TRBJ1-2 | TRBV7-9 | NA
TGTGCCAGCAGTGGCTGGGGGGCAGGGCACGGATTTAACACTGAAGCTTTCTTT | CASSGWGAGHGFNTEAFF | NA | 18 | TRBJ1-1 | TRBV28 | few
TGTGCCAGCAGCTTAGGGGACAGAAGCACAGATACGCAGTATTTT | CASSLGDRSTDTQYF | TRBD1 | 15 | TRBJ2-3 | TRBV7-9 | NA
TGCGCCTCGGCATTGCAGCACAATGAGCAGTTCTTC | CASALQHNEQFF | NA | 12 | TRBJ2-1 | TRBV5-1 | NA
TGTGCCAGCAGGCTGGGACAGCAGAACACTGAAGCTTTCTTT | CASRLGQQNTEAFF | TRBD1 | 14 | TRBJ1-1 | TRBV6-6 | NA
TGTGCCAGCAGTGAATTGACCAGGGAATCCGGGGAGCTGTTTTTT | CASSELTRESGELFF | NA | 15 | TRBJ2-2 | TRBV25-1 | NA
TGCGCCAGCAGAGAAAGGGTACTGGGTTTGAAGTATAGCAATCAGCCCCAGCATTTT | CASRERVLGLKYSNQPQHF | NA | 19 | TRBJ1-5 | TRBV10-1 | NA
TGTGCCAGCAGCGTGAAGACAGGGGGCACTGAAGCTTTCTTT | CASSVKTGGTEAFF | TRBD1 | 14 | TRBJ1-1 | TRBV9 | NA